A single sample is the source of the 31 T cell receptor beta chains below, sequenced in a study of blood T cell repertoires in COVID-19. TCRdb's table, derived via immunoSEQ multiplex PCR, lists solely in-frame clones and lacks some. The sample gives around 65,000 clones, 70% to 80% of which show up once; about 20% is in the top ten. The sample was peripheral blood. These receptors were collected from a man aged 60 to 69 with acute or convalescent COVID-19.

The chain has TRBV5-8 and TRBJ2-4, with 9 positions matching TRBD1. The germline gives CDR1 SGHTS, CDR2 YDEGEE. The CDR3 spans 16 residues. V trimming: 4 bases; J trimming: 7 bases; junction bases outside the gene matches: 12. CDR3 sequence: CASSPIGQGRQNIQYF. DNA for the CDR3: TGTGCCAGCAGCCCCATAGGACAGGGGCGACAGAACATTCAGTACTTC. The entire variable domain, with the rest obtained from reference TRBV5-8 and TRBJ2-4, is as follows: EAGVTQSPTHLIKTRGQQATLRCSPISGHTSVYWYQQALGLGLQFLLWYDEGEERNRGNFPPRFSGRQFPNYSSELNVNALELEDSALYLCASSPIGQGRQNIQYFGAGTRLSVL.

With respect to this clone: The sample carries other DNA sequences with the same CDR3. The rearrangement links TRBV9 to TRBJ2-2; D might be TRBD1 (5 bases). The germline V gene encodes CDR1 SGDLS and CDR2 YYNGEE. There are 15 residues in the CDR3. Between the trimmed V and J ends, which lost 3 bases and 3 bases, there was a span of 12 bases. CDR3 residues: CASSAQGSYTGELFF. In DNA form, the CDR3 reads TGTGCCAGCAGCGCGCAGGGCAGTTACACCGGGGAGCTGTTTTTT.

The CDR3 DNA reads TGTGCCAGCAGCTACTTGGATGAGCAGTTCTTC. Residues: CASSYLDEQFF. The chain combines TRBV5-4 with TRBJ2-1; D is unclear. V lost 3 bases to trimming and J lost 8 bases, with 6 bases between them. The CDR3 contains 11 residues. CDR1 is SGHNT and CDR2 is YYREEE in the germline V gene (reference sequence).

The chain recombines TRBV28 with TRBJ2-2, with 12 bases that match TRBD1. V gave up 4 bases and J gave up 7 bases; unmatched junction bases: 7. The CDR3 contains 16 residues. The germline V gene encodes CDR1 MDHEN and CDR2 SYDVKM. CDR3 sequence reads: CASSSGQGARIGELFF. CDR3 sequence (DNA): TGTGCCAGCAGTTCGGGACAGGGGGCACGTATCGGGGAGCTGTTTTTT.

The chain recombines TRBV6-5 with TRBJ2-7, with TRBD2 matching over 12 bases. The germline V gene encodes CDR1 MNHEY and CDR2 SVGAGI. This CDR3 is 15 amino acids long. V lost 6 bases to trimming and J lost 6 bases; unmatched junction nucleotides: 9. CDR3 sequence reads: CASRHNGLAGFEQYF. CDR3 sequence (DNA): TGTGCCAGCAGGCACAACGGACTAGCGGGATTCGAGCAGTACTTC.

V gene TRBV5-1 combines with J gene TRBJ2-1; 11 nucleotides agree with TRBD2. After removal of 2 bases from V and 7 bases from J, the junction contained 5 bases not matched to a gene. Looked up from germline, CDR1 is SGHRS and CDR2 is YFSETQ. The CDR3 totals 15 residues. The CDR3 DNA is TGCGCCAGCAGCTTTAGACTAGCGGGGAGTAATGAGCAGTTCTTC. Translation gives CASSFRLAGSNEQFF.

The chain has TRBV12-3 or TRBV12-4 and TRBJ1-2, with D possibly matching TRBD1 (5 bases). Between the trimmed V and J ends, which lost 4 bases and 7 bases, there was a span of 13 bases. The CDR3 has 13 amino acids. Here the CDR3 reads CASSSLGRLGYTF. CDR3 DNA: TGTGCCAGCAGTTCCCTGGGGCGCCTTGGCTACACCTTC.

This chain uses TRBV24-1 with TRBJ2-1, with 7 bases identical to TRBD2. CDR3 length: 16 amino acids. The trim removed 3 bases at V and 6 bases at J, leaving 10 bases unmatched. Germline values: CDR1 KGHDR, CDR2 SFDVKD. The chain's CDR3 is CATSDGPGRGVNEQFF. CDR3 nucleotides: TGTGCCACCAGTGATGGCCCGGGACGGGGGGTCAATGAGCAGTTCTTC.

V and J are TRBV28 and TRBJ1-3; D is undetermined. The germline CDR1 and CDR2 sequences are MDHEN and SYDVKM. With 5 bases removed from V and 4 bases from J, the gap between germline ends came to 18 bases. The CDR3 consists of 16 residues. CDR3 bases: TGTGCCAGCAGTCCACCTGGGAGGGTGGGGGGAAACACCATATATTTT. It translates to CASSPPGRVGGNTIYF. Using reference TRBV28 and TRBJ1-3 for the parts outside the CDR3, the full variable domain is DVKVTQSSRYLVKRTGEKVFLECVQDMDHENMFWYRQDPGLGLRLIYFSYDVKMKEKGDIPEGYSVSREKKERFSLILESASTNQTSMYLCASSPPGRVGGNTIYFGEGSWLTVV.

This chain links TRBV28 with TRBJ2-1, with 10 nucleotides matching TRBD2. The germline gives CDR1 MDHEN, CDR2 SYDVKM. CDR3 length: 17 amino acids. V lost 5 bases to trimming and J lost 4 bases; unmatched junction nucleotides: 11. The CDR3 coding sequence is TGTGCCAGCAGTACCTCTAGCGGGGGCTTCAAATACAATGAGCAGTTCTTC. It yields the protein CASSTSSGGFKYNEQFF.

The chain employs TRBV6-5 and TRBJ2-1, with 8 bases fitting TRBD1. The V and J ends lost 6 bases and 10 bases, in that order; junction bases with no gene match: 14. From germline, CDR1 is MNHEY and CDR2 SVGAGI. The CDR3 contains 15 residues. Written as DNA, the CDR3 is TGTGCCAGCAGCCCCGGGACAGGCAAAAGAAAGGAGCAGTTCTTC. Amino acids: CASSPGTGKRKEQFF.

The chain joins TRBV28 to TRBJ2-7; 8 bases line up with TRBD2. The CDR3 is 14 amino acids. V trimming: 1 base; J trimming: 3 bases; junction bases outside the gene matches: 2. In germline, CDR1 is MDHEN, CDR2 SYDVKM. CDR3 amino acids: CASSLYSGSYEQYF. CDR3 in DNA: TGTGCCAGCAGTTTATACAGCGGGAGCTACGAGCAGTACTTC.

This clone appeared a few times. The chain couples TRBV6-5 to TRBJ1-5; D possibly corresponds to TRBD1 (5 bases). From germline, CDR1 is MNHEY and CDR2 SVGAGI. The V end lost 2 bases, the J end lost 7 bases, and 9 bases lay between the germline ends. The CDR3 is made up of 13 amino acids. The CDR3 reads CASSYGTKQPQHF. CDR3 nucleotides: TGTGCCAGCAGTTACGGGACTAAGCAGCCCCAGCATTTT.

This rearrangement joins TRBV4-1 to TRBJ2-7, with 14 bases fitting TRBD2. Germline CDR1 reads MGHRA; CDR2 reads YSYEKL. Unmatched junction bases numbered 5, after V lost 1 base and J lost 6 bases. This CDR3 is 16 amino acids long. The CDR3 loop reads CASSQGLAGGRREQYF. The CDR3 region has the DNA TGCGCCAGCAGCCAAGGACTAGCGGGAGGGCGTCGCGAGCAGTACTTC.

This clone was seen only a few times. J is TRBJ2-1 and V is TRBV5-4; 8 bases agree with TRBD2. This CDR3 spans 16 amino acids. V was clipped by 4 bases and J by 5 bases; unmatched bases: 11. Germline loops: CDR1 SGHNT, CDR2 YYREEE (reference sequence). The CDR3 here is CASSRISGRMDNEQFF. The DNA of the CDR3 is TGTGCCAGCAGCCGAATCAGCGGGAGAATGGACAATGAGCAGTTCTTC.

The chain couples TRBV27 to TRBJ2-1; no firm D call. The CDR3 spans 12 residues. The ends were cut back, 3 bases at V and 9 bases at J, with 9 bases in the middle. Per germline, CDR1 MNHEY and CDR2 SMNVEV (reference sequence). CDR3 amino acids: CASSFASGEQFF. DNA for the CDR3: TGTGCCAGCAGTTTTGCTAGTGGTGAGCAGTTCTTC.

This clone was seen more than once but under ten times. The chain has TRBV5-6 and TRBJ1-1; D might be TRBD1 (5 bases). The CDR3 totals 15 residues. The germline gives CDR1 SGHDT, CDR2 YYEEEE. Deletions cut 4 bases from V and 0 bases from J, with 13 bases between. In nucleotides, the CDR3 is TGTGCCAGCAGCCCCCACAGGATCATGAACACTGAAGCTTTCTTT. This gives the protein CASSPHRIMNTEAFF.

The genes are TRBV5-4 and TRBJ2-7, with 7 bases identical to TRBD1. The V segment lost 2 bases and the J segment 0 bases; nucleotides outside the gene matches: 5. The V gene's germline CDR1 is SGHNT and CDR2 YYREEE (reference sequence). There are 15 residues in the CDR3. Here the CDR3 DNA reads TGTGCCAGCAGCTTAGGACAGGCCAGCTCCTACGAGCAGTACTTC. Encoded protein: CASSLGQASSYEQYF.

V gene TRBV2 combines with J gene TRBJ2-3, with D possibly being TRBD1 (6 bases). CDR1 and CDR2 from the germline V gene are SNHLY and FYNNEI. The CDR3 is 15 residues long. Trimming removed 5 bases at V and 1 base at J, with 13 bases between. The CDR3 sequence is CASSSQGTGTDTQYF. The CDR3 DNA follows: TGTGCCAGCAGTTCGCAGGGGACGGGCACAGATACGCAGTATTTT.

The chain has TRBV2 and TRBJ2-5, with TRBD2 as a possible D gene (5 bases). The CDR3 runs 13 residues. The V gene lost 4 bases and the J gene lost 7 bases, with 13 bases spanning the gap. The germline gives CDR1 SNHLY, CDR2 FYNNEI. Written as DNA, the CDR3 is TGTGCCAGCAGTGGGACCCCTGGAGGGACCCAGTACTTC. This translates into CASSGTPGGTQYF.

The chain combines TRBV11-2 with TRBJ2-7, with 7 positions matching TRBD1. The ends lost 4 bases at V and 2 bases at J; junction bases unmatched: 8. This CDR3 has 15 amino acids. Germline CDR1 reads SGHAT; CDR2 reads FQNNGV. CDR3 in DNA: TGTGCCAGCAGCTCACTGGACAGGATCACCTACGAGCAGTACTTC. Translation gives CASSSLDRITYEQYF.

The chain employs TRBV19 and TRBJ2-3; tentative D call: TRBD1 (6 bases). The CDR3 totals 14 residues. Trimming removed 3 bases from V and 4 bases from J, with 11 bases in between. The V gene's germline CDR1 is LNHDA and CDR2 SQIVND (reference sequence). The CDR3 reads CASSIWGRSDTQYF. In DNA, the CDR3 is TGTGCCAGTAGTATCTGGGGGCGATCAGATACGCAGTATTTT.

This rearrangement joins TRBV7-8 to TRBJ1-1; D remains unclear. Germline CDR1 and CDR2: SGHVS and FQNEAQ. The V gene lost 3 bases and the J gene lost 5 bases, with 16 bases spanning the gap. The CDR3 extends over 15 amino acids. The CDR3, as DNA: TGTGCCAGCAGCTTTAAACTAGCTGTTTCGACTGAAGCTTTCTTT. This translates into CASSFKLAVSTEAFF.

This rearrangement joins TRBV20-1 to TRBJ2-1; 7 bases map to TRBD2. V dropped 0 bases and J dropped 15; count of bases not matched to a gene: 5. CDR1 DFQATT and CDR2 SNEGSKA come from the germline V gene (reference sequence). This CDR3 has 11 amino acids. This CDR3 reads CSAREGLDRFF. The DNA for the CDR3 is TGCAGTGCTAGAGAAGGACTAGATCGGTTCTTC.

This clone turned up a few times. The V and J genes are TRBV14 and TRBJ1-1; the D is unclear. There are 13 residues in the CDR3. Germline CDR1 SGHDN, CDR2 FVKESK. Trimming left V 5 bases short and J 0 bases short, with 7 bases between. The CDR3: CASSVQMNTEAFF. Written as DNA, the CDR3 is TGTGCCAGCAGCGTACAGATGAACACTGAAGCTTTCTTT.

This rearrangement joins TRBV9 to TRBJ1-6, with no clear D. The CDR3 is 14 amino acids. Trimming stripped 0 bases from V and 6 bases from J, with 7 bases between. Germline CDR1 SGDLS, CDR2 YYNGEE. CDR3 protein: CASSVGQANSPLHF. The CDR3 DNA sequence: TGTGCCAGCAGCGTAGGGCAGGCTAATTCACCCCTCCACTTT.

In its sample, this clone was seen a few times. V and J are TRBV9 and TRBJ2-3; 10 bases align to TRBD2. The CDR3 sequence is 15 residues long. J gave up 4 bases and V 3 bases, and 5 bases lay outside the gene matches. CDR1 is SGDLS and CDR2 is YYNGEE in the germline V gene. The CDR3: CASSGTSGFADTQYF. CDR3 in DNA: TGTGCCAGCAGCGGGACTAGCGGCTTCGCAGATACGCAGTATTTT.

V usage is TRBV3-1 (or the pseudogene TRBV3-2) and J usage is TRBJ2-3; 13 bases are a match to TRBD2. Germline CDR1 is LGHDT and CDR2 is YNNKEL (reference sequence). CDR3 size: 15 residues. Losses at the gene ends were 4 bases for V and 4 bases for J; bases not matched to a gene: 2. Written as DNA, the CDR3 is TGTGCCAGCAGCCCCGGACTAGCGGGAGCAGATACGCAGTATTTT. This codes for CASSPGLAGADTQYF.

The CDR3 DNA reads TGTGCCAGCACCGAACAGGGGAGAGGGACTGAAGCTTTCTTT. Protein: CASTEQGRGTEAFF. J is TRBJ1-1 and V is TRBV6-5; 7 bases align to TRBD1. The CDR3 runs 14 residues. With V trimmed by 7 bases and J by 5 bases, 10 bases remained unmatched. Germline values: CDR1 MNHEY, CDR2 SVGAGI.

V gene TRBV24-1 combines with J gene TRBJ2-3; 11 nucleotides align to TRBD2. Trimming cost V 5 bases and J 2 bases; bases outside gene matches: 5. The germline CDR1 and CDR2 sequences are KGHDR and SFDVKD. There are 16 residues in the CDR3. The CDR3 region has the DNA TGTGCCACCAGTGCCTTAGCGGGAGGGCCCACAGATACGCAGTATTTT. Amino acid sequence: CATSALAGGPTDTQYF.

V is TRBV5-4 and J is TRBJ2-1; TRBD1 might be the D (5 bases). This CDR3 contains 15 residues. Germline loops: CDR1 SGHNT, CDR2 YYREEE (reference sequence). Trimming removed 4 bases from V and 4 bases from J, with 15 bases in between. The CDR3 DNA follows: TGTGCCAGCAGCATGCAACGGACAATTTACAATGAGCAGTTCTTC. This gives the protein CASSMQRTIYNEQFF.